These 32 T cell receptor beta chains were sequenced from one sample in a study of blood T cell repertoires in COVID-19. Generated by immunoSEQ multiplex PCR, the TCRdb table keeps only in-frame clones and is missing some. Here the sample spans about 200,000 clones, around 75% being singletons. The sequencing input was peripheral blood. The receptors come from a woman in her forties with COVID-19, enrolled during active disease.

This clone occurred a few times. The chain employs TRBV7-9 and TRBJ1-2, with D unclear. The V end lost 1 base, the J end lost 3 bases, and 9 bases lay between the germline ends. Germline V gene data show CDR1 as SEHNR and CDR2 as FQNEAQ (reference sequence). The CDR3 has 14 residues. As DNA, the CDR3 is TGTGCCAGCAGCTTAGTTGGCATCGACTATGGCTACACCTTC. Amino acid sequence: CASSLVGIDYGYTF.

This sequence joins TRBV11-2 and TRBJ1-6; D may be TRBD1 (5 bases). CDR1 and CDR2 from the germline V gene are SGHAT and FQNNGV. V lost 5 bases and J 3 bases, leaving 8 bases between the germline ends. The CDR3 sequence is 14 residues long. Here the CDR3 reads CASSKGHYNSPLHF. The CDR3 DNA is TGTGCCAGCAGCAAGGGGCACTATAATTCACCCCTCCACTTT.

The DNA for the CDR3 is TGTGCCAGCAGTGAACAGGGGAAGTATGGTGGCTACACCTTC. Its translation: CASSEQGKYGGYTF. The V call is TRBV2, the J call TRBJ1-2, with D maybe TRBD1 (6 bases). The CDR3 consists of 14 residues. The germline gives CDR1 SNHLY, CDR2 FYNNEI. The ends were cut back, 2 bases at V and 7 bases at J, with 14 bases in the middle.

The DNA for the CDR3 is TGTGCCAGCAGCCAACGTTTAGCGGGGGCGGGGGATACGCAGTATTTT. It translates to CASSQRLAGAGDTQYF. The chain couples TRBV4-2 to TRBJ2-3; 9 nucleotides line up with TRBD2. J lost 6 bases, V lost 2 bases, and 9 bases had no gene match. CDR3 length: 16 amino acids. Germline CDR1 is LGHNA and CDR2 is YNFKEQ.

This chain uses TRBV11-2 with TRBJ2-3; the D gene is possibly TRBD1 (6 bases). Germline V gene data show CDR1 as SGHAT and CDR2 as FQNNGV. Trimming took off 5 bases at V and 2 bases at J, with 20 bases between the two ends. This CDR3 is built from 17 residues. The CDR3, as DNA: TGTGCCAGCAGCCCAGGGGCAGGGCTCTCGTACACAGATACGCAGTATTTT. Its translation is CASSPGAGLSYTDTQYF.

The J gene is TRBJ2-3, the V gene TRBV7-6, with TRBD2 matching 11 bases. The ends lost 5 bases at V and 1 base at J; junction bases unmatched: 5. Germline V gene data show CDR1 as SGHVS and CDR2 as FNYEAQ. The CDR3 spans 16 residues. The CDR3 bases are TGTGCCAGCAGCCGGCCGGGACTAGCGGGCACAGATACGCAGTATTTT. Protein: CASSRPGLAGTDTQYF.

The chain employs TRBV5-1 and TRBJ2-5, with TRBD1 matching 7 bases. CDR1 and CDR2 (germline): SGHRS, YFSETQ. V dropped 3 bases and J dropped 2; count of bases not matched to a gene: 7. The CDR3 is made up of 15 amino acids. The CDR3 here is CASSSVGQTQETQYF. CDR3 in DNA: TGCGCCAGCAGCTCGGTGGGACAGACTCAAGAGACCCAGTACTTC.

The CDR3 nucleotides read TGCAGCGTTAGGGACTTAACGCAAGAGACCCAGTACTTC. Amino acids: CSVRDLTQETQYF. J is TRBJ2-5 and V is TRBV29-1, with a possible D match to TRBD2 (6 bases). The CDR3 covers 13 residues. Germline values: CDR1 SQVTM, CDR2 ANQGSEA. V gave up 5 bases and J gave up 2 bases, with 12 bases separating them.

This clone was observed a few times. This rearrangement joins TRBV4-2 to TRBJ1-5; D gene ambiguous. Germline V lookup: CDR1 LGHNA, CDR2 YNFKEQ. Trimming pared 0 bases from V and 7 bases from J, leaving 10 bases between. The CDR3 spans 14 residues. The CDR3 here is CASSQDGPRQPQHF. Written as DNA, the CDR3 is TGTGCCAGCAGCCAAGATGGGCCGAGACAGCCCCAGCATTTT.

The chain carries TRBV5-6 and TRBJ2-5; a possible D gene is TRBD2 (5 bases). Trimming removed 4 bases at V and 0 bases at J, with 13 bases between. The CDR3 is 15 amino acids. Germline CDR1 and CDR2: SGHDT and YYEEEE. DNA for the CDR3: TGTGCCAGCAGCCCGGGGAATCTATACCAAGAGACCCAGTACTTC. Its translation is CASSPGNLYQETQYF. The full variable domain, with the rest looked up from reference TRBV5-6 and TRBJ2-5, is DAGVTQSPTHLIKTRGQQVTLRCSPKSGHDTVSWYQQALGQGPQFIFQYYEEEERQRGNFPDRFSGHQFPNYSSELNVNALLLGDSALYLCASSPGNLYQETQYFGPGTRLLVL.

CDR3 sequence (DNA): TGTGCCAGCAGCTTTCCGATAGGGGGGGGCCCTGCCGAGCAGTACTTC. Its translation: CASSFPIGGGPAEQYF. The V call is TRBV11-2, the J call TRBJ2-7; tentative D call: TRBD2 (7 bases). Germline V gene data show CDR1 as SGHAT and CDR2 as FQNNGV. The CDR3 has 16 amino acids. V lost 3 bases to trimming and J lost 6 bases, with 21 bases between them.

This clone was recorded a few times. The J gene is TRBJ1-2, the V gene TRBV6-6; D may be TRBD1 (6 bases). Trimming took off 8 bases at V and 4 bases at J, with 17 bases between the two ends. Germline-derived CDR1 and CDR2 are MNHNY and SVGAGI (reference sequence). The CDR3 is made up of 14 amino acids. The CDR3 bases are TGTGCCAGCGTCACGGGTACAGGGAGCTATGGCTACACCTTC. This codes for CASVTGTGSYGYTF.

The chain joins TRBV4-2 to TRBJ2-7; 9 bases line up with TRBD1. The germline CDR1 and CDR2 sequences are LGHNA and YNFKEQ. V was pared by 1 base and J by 5 bases, with 0 bases of the junction left unmatched. The length of the CDR3 is 13 residues. The CDR3 sequence is CASSQGDRDEQYF. CDR3 bases: TGTGCCAGCAGCCAAGGGGACAGGGACGAGCAGTACTTC.

The chain combines TRBV23-1 with TRBJ2-2; tentatively, D is TRBD1 (6 bases). TRBV23-1 is designated an ORF whose function remains uncertain. Trimming pared 0 bases from V and 6 bases from J, leaving 17 bases between. CDR3 length: 17 residues. The CDR3 coding sequence is TGCGCCAGCAGTCAATCGCCAGGTATAACAGGGTCCGGGGAGCTGTTTTTT. It is translated as CASSQSPGITGSGELFF.

The CDR3 coding sequence is TGTGCCAGCAGTTTATCCGGCGGCGGGGGGGCCACAGATACGCAGTATTTT. It translates to CASSLSGGGGATDTQYF. The chain uses TRBV27 and TRBJ2-3; 9 bases are shared with TRBD2. This CDR3 is built from 17 residues. In germline, CDR1 is MNHEY, CDR2 SMNVEV (reference sequence). V was pared by 0 bases and J by 2 bases, with 6 bases of the junction left unmatched.

This chain links TRBV12-3 or TRBV12-4 with TRBJ1-5, with D unresolved. This CDR3 spans 13 amino acids. Between the trimmed V and J ends, which lost 6 bases and 3 bases, there was a span of 9 bases. For the CDR3, the DNA is TGTGCCAGCAGGTACAGAGACAATCAGCCCCAGCATTTT. This encodes CASRYRDNQPQHF.

The chain combines TRBV5-1 with TRBJ2-3; D may be TRBD2 (5 bases). From germline, CDR1 is SGHRS and CDR2 YFSETQ. Deletions cut 3 bases from V and 4 bases from J, with 15 bases between. The CDR3 extends over 15 amino acids. The CDR3 DNA reads as TGCGCCAGCAGCTCACTTGGACTGGCCCCAGATACGCAGTATTTT. It is translated as CASSSLGLAPDTQYF.

This chain uses TRBV18 with TRBJ2-3; D may be TRBD2 (5 bases). The germline V gene has CDR1 KGHSH and CDR2 LQKENI. V lost 1 base to trimming and J lost 2 bases, with 10 bases between them. The CDR3 consists of 15 residues. The CDR3 nucleotides are TGTGCCAGCTCACCACATGAGGGATACACAGATACGCAGTATTTT. Protein sequence: CASSPHEGYTDTQYF. The full variable domain, rest sourced from reference TRBV18 and TRBJ2-3, is NAGVMQNPRHLVRRRGQEARLRCSPMKGHSHVYWYRQLPEEGLKFMVYLQKENIIDESGMPKERFSAEFPKEGPSILRIQQVVRGDSAAYFCASSPHEGYTDTQYFGPGTRLTVL.

The chain combines TRBV3-1 (or the pseudogene TRBV3-2) with TRBJ2-1, with 9 bases that match TRBD2. The CDR3 extends over 16 amino acids. Germline V gene sequence: CDR1 LGHDT, CDR2 YNNKEL (reference sequence). The V and J ends lost 4 bases and 4 bases, in that order; junction bases with no gene match: 8. The CDR3 reads CASSPLGTSGYNEQFF. CDR3 DNA: TGTGCCAGCAGCCCCTTGGGAACTAGCGGGTACAATGAGCAGTTCTTC.

Concerning this clone: The sample has other DNA sequences that encode this CDR3 too. The chain joins TRBV20-1 to TRBJ2-1; a possible D gene is TRBD1 (5 bases). Germline lookup yields CDR1 DFQATT and CDR2 SNEGSKA (reference sequence). V lost 2 bases, J lost 6 bases, and 5 bases lay in between. The CDR3 runs 11 residues. The CDR3 sequence is CSARRGNEQFF. The CDR3 nucleotides read TGCAGTGCTAGAAGGGGCAATGAGCAGTTCTTC.

This chain links TRBV9 with TRBJ1-2, with 10 nucleotides matching TRBD1. The V segment lost 0 bases and the J segment 5 bases; nucleotides outside the gene matches: 4. Germline V lookup: CDR1 SGDLS, CDR2 YYNGEE. The CDR3 covers 15 residues. The CDR3 region is CASSVVGTGEYGYTF. The CDR3, as DNA: TGTGCCAGCAGCGTAGTTGGGACAGGGGAGTATGGCTACACCTTC. Combining the CDR3 with reference TRBV9 and TRBJ1-2 gives the whole variable domain DSGVTQTPKHLITATGQRVTLRCSPRSGDLSVYWYQQSLDQGLQFLIQYYNGEERAKGNILERFSAQQFPDLHSELNLSSLELGDSALYFCASSVVGTGEYGYTFGSGTRLTVV.

V usage is TRBV11-3 and J usage is TRBJ1-2, with 9 bases fitting TRBD1. V dropped 0 bases and J dropped 7; count of bases not matched to a gene: 6. The CDR3 length is 15 residues. The V gene's germline CDR1 is SGHNT and CDR2 YENEEA. In DNA form, the CDR3 reads TGTGCCAGCAGCTTAGAGGCACAGGGGGCAGGTGGCTACACCTTC. It codes for CASSLEAQGAGGYTF. Full variable domain (remainder filled in from reference TRBV11-3 and TRBJ1-2): EAGVVQSPRYKIIEKKQPVAFWCNPISGHNTLYWYLQNLGQGPELLIRYENEEAVDDSQLPKDRFSAERLKGVDSTLKIQPAELGDSAVYLCASSLEAQGAGGYTFGSGTRLTVV.

The chain joins TRBV6-5 to TRBJ2-7; 7 nucleotides agree with TRBD2. Germline CDR1 and CDR2: MNHEY and SVGAGI. V shed 6 bases, J shed 3 bases, and the junction held 11 bases outside the gene matches. The CDR3 is 15 amino acids. CDR3 coding DNA: TGTGCCAGCAGCCAGCCTGGGGGAGGGATCTACGAGCAGTACTTC. Its translation: CASSQPGGGIYEQYF.

CDR3: CASIPTGVADTQYF. CDR3 in DNA: TGTGCCAGCATCCCGACAGGGGTAGCAGATACGCAGTATTTT. The chain recombines TRBV7-9 with TRBJ2-3, with 8 bases that match TRBD1. The length of the CDR3 is 14 residues. Germline V gene lookup returns CDR1 SEHNR and CDR2 FQNEAQ (reference sequence). The ends lost 7 bases at V and 4 bases at J; junction bases unmatched: 7.

V gene TRBV6-5 combines with J gene TRBJ1-1; TRBD1 agrees at 9 bases. The trim removed 7 bases at V and 11 bases at J, leaving 8 bases unmatched. This CDR3 is 12 amino acids long. Per the germline V gene, CDR1 is MNHEY and CDR2 is SVGAGI. The CDR3 region is CASTGTGIEAFF. CDR3 DNA: TGTGCCAGCACCGGGACAGGGATTGAGGCTTTCTTT.

The V and J genes are TRBV7-9 and TRBJ1-1; D unclear. From germline, CDR1 is SEHNR and CDR2 FQNEAQ (reference sequence). The length of the CDR3 is 14 residues. Deletions cut 7 bases from V and 1 base from J, with 13 bases between. CDR3 DNA: TGTGCCAGCATGAGTCAGGCCTCGAACACTGAAGCTTTCTTT. Residues: CASMSQASNTEAFF. Full variable domain (missing parts from reference TRBV7-9 and TRBJ1-1): DTGVSQNPRHKITKRGQNVTFRCDPISEHNRLYWYRQTLGQGPEFLTYFQNEAQLEKSRLLSDRFSAERPKGSFSTLEIQRTEQGDSAMYLCASMSQASNTEAFFGQGTRLTVV.

This clone is a singleton in its sample. The gene calls are TRBV5-4 and TRBJ1-2; D might be TRBD1 (5 bases). Germline V lookup: CDR1 SGHNT, CDR2 YYREEE (reference sequence). This CDR3 has 13 amino acids. V was pared by 2 bases and J by 3 bases, with 8 bases between. The DNA for the CDR3 is TGTGCCAGCAGCTTTGCCAGGGACTATGGCTACACCTTC. Translated: CASSFARDYGYTF.

This sequence joins TRBV11-2 and TRBJ2-2; 10 positions match TRBD2. In germline, CDR1 is SGHAT, CDR2 FQNNGV. The CDR3 sequence is 16 residues long. The trim removed 3 bases at V and 7 bases at J, leaving 8 bases unmatched. The CDR3 is CASSFRTSGGDGELFF. CDR3 coding DNA: TGTGCCAGCAGCTTCCGGACTAGCGGAGGGGACGGGGAGCTGTTTTTT.

The chain recombines TRBV24-1 with TRBJ2-2, with TRBD1 matching over 9 bases. The CDR3 loop spans 14 amino acids. After removal of 10 bases from V and 1 base from J, the junction contained 3 bases not matched to a gene. Germline CDR1 and CDR2: KGHDR and SFDVKD. The CDR3 region is CATGTGLNTGELFF. The CDR3 DNA reads as TGTGCCACTGGGACAGGGCTGAACACCGGGGAGCTGTTTTTT.

The chain employs TRBV28 and TRBJ2-4; D possibly corresponds to TRBD2 (7 bases). V was clipped by 6 bases and J by 2 bases, with 17 bases between them. This CDR3 is built from 16 residues. Germline CDR1 reads MDHEN; CDR2 reads SYDVKM. The DNA of the CDR3 is TGTGCCAGCAGAGAGGGGGGGGCGCCCTCCAAAAACATTCAGTACTTC. Translating it yields CASREGGAPSKNIQYF. The full variable domain, with the rest looked up from reference TRBV28 and TRBJ2-4, is DVKVTQSSRYLVKRTGEKVFLECVQDMDHENMFWYRQDPGLGLRLIYFSYDVKMKEKGDIPEGYSVSREKKERFSLILESASTNQTSMYLCASREGGAPSKNIQYFGAGTRLSVL.

This rearrangement joins TRBV7-6 to TRBJ1-2; maybe TRBD1 (6 bases). The CDR3 runs to 15 residues. Trimming left V 5 bases short and J 5 bases short, with 18 bases between. Germline V gene data show CDR1 as SGHVS and CDR2 as FNYEAQ. The CDR3 sequence is CASSPGPRTDYGYTF. DNA of the CDR3: TGTGCCAGCAGCCCAGGACCTAGGACAGATTATGGCTACACCTTC.

This chain joins TRBV10-3 and TRBJ1-4; 10 nucleotides match TRBD1. Germline assignment: CDR1 ENHRY and CDR2 SYGVKD. The V and J ends lost 6 bases and 9 bases, in that order; junction bases with no gene match: 4. The CDR3 has 13 residues. The CDR3 DNA reads as TGTGCCATCAGCTGGGACAGGGGACAAAAACTGTTTTTT. Protein product: CAISWDRGQKLFF.